These 24 T cell receptor beta chains were all obtained from the same sample, sequenced in a study of tumor-infiltrating lymphocytes in primary liver carcinoma. Extraction of RNA together with DNA used roughly 20-32 mg of unsorted bulk tissue. A primer matching the constant region was used to make TCR beta cDNA from around 460 ng of total RNA. What produced the TCR beta libraries was three nested multiplex PCR rounds using slightly modified ARM-PCR. The study ran its first two PCR rounds for around 10 cycles each, using TRBV1-TRBV30 forward primers and a C-beta reverse primer. TCRdb re-derived calls from the multiplex PCR reads in MiXCR, one entry per CDR3 protein. The table records around 29,000 distinct CDR3 sequences, approximately 80% of them present only once. Sequencing input: liver tumor tissue from sampling region 5. Noted subset: tumor region T5, tumor centre. These TCRs come from a man in his forties or fifties with primary liver carcinoma and hepatitis B virus infection.

Comment on this clonotype: An end of the junction does not agree with germline; a read error may underlie this. The chain employs TRBV6-1 and TRBJ1-5, with D unclear. CDR1 MNHNS and CDR2 SASEGT come from the germline V gene. The CDR3 loop spans 14 amino acids. As DNA, the CDR3 is TGTGCCAGCAGTGAGTGGGAGTCTGATCAGCCCCTGCATTTT. This encodes CASSEWESDQPLHF.

With regard to this clonotype: The CDR3 ends on some other residue instead of the conserved phenylalanine or tryptophan, so this is likely a read error. The chain joins TRBV5-1 to TRBJ1-3, with D maybe TRBD1 (5 bases). The CDR3 has 15 residues. V gave up 6 bases and J gave up 2 bases, with 15 bases separating them. Germline assignment: CDR1 SGHRS and CDR2 YFSETQ. CDR3: CASIQNRNTGNTIYL. The CDR3 region has the DNA TGCGCCAGCATCCAGAACAGGAATACTGGAAACACCATATATCTT.

The rearrangement uses TRBV30 and TRBJ2-5; unclear D gene. The CDR3 covers 13 residues. CDR1 is GTSNPN, CDR2 SVGIG, per germline (reference sequence). CDR3 bases: TGTGTCTGCAGTCCTGGCGAAGAAGAGACCCAGTACTTC. Residues: CVCSPGEEETQYF.

This clonotype was counted at least ten times. The V call is TRBV24-1, the J call TRBJ2-7, with 12 bases that match TRBD2. Trimming cost V 4 bases and J 5 bases; bases outside gene matches: 5. CDR1 is KGHDR, CDR2 SFDVKD, per germline. The CDR3 consists of 15 residues. The CDR3 DNA follows: TGTGCCACCAGTGACAGACTAGCGGGGGAAGACGAGCAGTACTTC. Translating gives CATSDRLAGEDEQYF.

As to this clonotype: The junction departs from the called germline gene at one end, perhaps through a read error. The chain employs TRBV11-2 and TRBJ2-7; D is possibly TRBD1 (6 bases). In germline, CDR1 is SGHAT, CDR2 FQNNGV. The CDR3 totals 15 residues. DNA for the CDR3: TGTGCCAGCAGCTTATTGGGGGCAGAGGGTTTCGAACAGAACTTT. Translated: CASSLLGAEGFEQNF.

Only a few counts were recorded for this clonotype. Given a much more abundant clone one base away, this may be a read error. The chain employs TRBV24-1 and TRBJ1-1; D remains unclear. There are 11 residues in the CDR3. Germline V CDR1 and CDR2: KGHDR, SFDVKD. Between the trimmed V and J ends, which lost 8 bases and 4 bases, there was a span of 7 bases. For the CDR3, the DNA is TGTGCCACCACACTTGGCACTGAAGCTTTCTTT. Translation gives CATTLGTEAFF.

This clonotype was detected a few times. The genes are TRBV4-3 and TRBJ2-7, with 12 bases identical to TRBD2. CDR1 is LGHNA, CDR2 YSLEER, per germline. The CDR3 has 15 residues. Trimming at V came to 3 bases and at J to 8 bases, leaving 8 bases not matched to a gene. CDR3 DNA: TGCGCCAGCAGCCAGGAGCTAGCGGGAGGGTACAAGCAGTACTTC. Translated, it gives CASSQELAGGYKQYF.

The rearrangement uses TRBV6-1 and TRBJ2-1; 10 nucleotides match TRBD2. The CDR3 loop spans 15 amino acids. V dropped 8 bases and J dropped 8; count of bases not matched to a gene: 12. Germline V CDR1 and CDR2: MNHNS, SASEGT. The CDR3 loop reads CASGELSSGSDEQFF. The DNA for the CDR3 is TGTGCCAGCGGCGAACTCTCTAGCGGGAGTGATGAGCAGTTCTTC.

Remarks on this clonotype: The final CDR3 position lacks the conserved phenylalanine or tryptophan, pointing to a likely read error. V and J are TRBV11-1 and TRBJ2-1; 9 bases fit TRBD2. The junction had 15 bases not matched to a gene; V was cut back by 9 bases and J by 12 bases. Per the germline V gene, CDR1 is SGHAT and CDR2 is FQDESV (reference sequence). The CDR3 runs 14 residues. The CDR3 region has the DNA TGTGCCAGTAGCGTAGGGACTAGCTGGAGTTGGCAGTTCTCC. This translates into CASSVGTSWSWQFS.

This chain connects TRBV11-1 to TRBJ2-2, with D perhaps matching TRBD2 (5 bases). CDR3 length: 14 amino acids. CDR1 is SGHAT, CDR2 FQDESV, per germline (reference sequence). V shed 3 bases and J shed 15 bases, with 20 bases lying between them. The CDR3 reads CASSFTVVTGKLFF. Here the CDR3 DNA reads TGTGCCAGCAGCTTTACAGTGGTTACCGGGAAGTTGTTTTTT.

This clonotype was detected many times. This chain uses TRBV10-2 with TRBJ2-1; TRBD2 agrees at 8 bases. The germline V gene has CDR1 WSHSY and CDR2 SAAADI. This CDR3 spans 17 amino acids. Trimming cost V 2 bases and J 3 bases; bases outside gene matches: 9. CDR3 nucleotide sequence: TGCGCCAGCAGTGAGCCGGAAGGACTAGCCTTCTACAATGAGCAGTTCTTC. Translation gives CASSEPEGLAFYNEQFF.

Worth noting for this clonotype: The CDR3 carries no conserved terminal phenylalanine or tryptophan, so it likely arises from a read error. Because the CDR3's place on the DNA is in doubt, the DNA is left out and the CDR3 is given as listed by TCRdb. This chain connects TRBV6-5 to TRBJ2-1; the table assigns TRBD1, which was not confirmed against the DNA. Germline V gene data show CDR1 as MNHEY and CDR2 as SVGAGI. Inclusive of both ends, the CDR3 amounts to 14 amino acids. The CDR3 here is CASSYRDRGDEKFL.

This clonotype was seen just once. A read error is possible here, since a much larger clone lies one base away. The gene calls are TRBV7-2 and TRBJ1-1; D gene ambiguous. This CDR3 region has 13 residues. Per the germline V gene, CDR1 is SGHTA and CDR2 is FQGNSA. For the CDR3, the DNA is TGTGCCAGCAGCTTAACTACGAACACTGATGCTTTCTTT. Translation: CASSLTTNTDAFF.

Only a few counts were recorded for this clonotype. At one of its ends the junction is not consistent with the germline gene, which may arise from a read error. The gene calls are TRBV5-6 and TRBJ2-3; D unclear. Germline lookup yields CDR1 SGHDT and CDR2 YYEEEE. The CDR3 spans 15 residues. The chain's CDR3 is CASSLGSVSIDTQYF. The CDR3 DNA is TGTGCAAGCAGCTTGGGGTCTGTGAGCATAGATACGCAGTATTTT.

This clonotype was observed once. The chain is built from TRBV10-3 and TRBJ2-1; 8 positions match TRBD2. From germline, CDR1 is ENHRY and CDR2 SYGVKD. This CDR3 region has 18 residues. V lost 0 bases, J lost 8 bases, and 15 bases stayed unmatched. The CDR3, as DNA: TGTGCCATCAGTGAGTCCCCCCTCCTGGCGGGAGGATCGCATGAGCAGTTCTTC. It encodes CAISESPLLAGGSHEQFF.

The chain recombines TRBV13 with TRBJ2-7; TRBD2 agrees at 13 bases. The V gene's germline CDR1 is PRHDT and CDR2 FYEKMQ (reference sequence). V was pared by 8 bases and J by 4 bases, with 8 bases of the junction left unmatched. This CDR3 has 15 residues. The CDR3 here is CASGTRTSGSYEQYF. CDR3 in DNA: TGTGCCAGCGGCACCAGGACTAGCGGGAGTTACGAGCAGTACTTC.

Details on this clonotype: It may be a read error: a sequence one base away is much more abundant. The CDR3 is CSVEEGVGKDTQYF. The CDR3 DNA reads as TGCAGCGTTGAAGAAGGAGTAGGCAAAGATACGCAGTATTTT. The chain is built from TRBV29-1 and TRBJ2-3, with no clear D. This CDR3 has 14 amino acids. Germline V gene sequence: CDR1 SQVTM, CDR2 ANQGSEA. Trimming stripped 0 bases from V and 5 bases from J, with 12 bases between.

This clonotype was recorded once. V is TRBV6-6 and J is TRBJ2-7, with D perhaps matching TRBD1 or TRBD2 (5 bases each). Germline loops: CDR1 MNHNY, CDR2 SVGAGI (reference sequence). This CDR3 region has 14 residues. V was clipped by 8 bases and J by 7 bases, with 21 bases between them. In nucleotides, the CDR3 is TGTGCCAGCCTTCACATAGGGGCCTCGGGGGAGCAGTACTTC. It encodes CASLHIGASGEQYF.

The rearrangement links TRBV29-1 to TRBJ2-3; D is undetermined. The CDR3 is 14 amino acids. Looked up from germline, CDR1 is SQVTM and CDR2 is ANQGSEA. V dropped 8 bases and J dropped 1 base, with 16 bases sitting between them. Here the CDR3 DNA reads TGCAGCCTCGATGCCCGAGGTCGCACAGATACGCAGTATTTT. Translated, it gives CSLDARGRTDTQYF.

Turning to this clonotype: The junction differs from germline at one of its ends, possibly a read error. The rearrangement links TRBV11-2 to TRBJ2-2; tentative D call: TRBD1 (5 bases). This CDR3 has 13 residues. Germline loops: CDR1 SGHAT, CDR2 FQNNGV. DNA of the CDR3: TGTGCCAGCAGCTTGACGGACACTGGGAAGCTGTTGTTT. It encodes CASSLTDTGKLLF.

Details on this clonotype: This likely comes from a read error, as the CDR3 has no conserved phenylalanine or tryptophan at its end. The limits of the CDR3 on the DNA are not certain, so only TCRdb's listed CDR3 is given. The chain uses TRBV4-1 and TRBJ2-7; the D segment call TRBD2 is taken from the table without a DNA check. The CDR3 is made up of 16 amino acids, end residues included. Germline V gene lookup returns CDR1 MGHRA and CDR2 YSYEKL. The CDR3 sequence: CAISQSLAEPLYERYI.

This rearrangement joins TRBV29-1 to TRBJ2-3, with D maybe TRBD2 (6 bases). Germline loops: CDR1 SQVTM, CDR2 ANQGSEA. The CDR3 loop spans 12 amino acids. With 7 bases removed from V and 6 bases from J, the gap between germline ends came to 14 bases. CDR3 residues: CSAVRGGDTQYF. DNA of the CDR3: TGCAGCGCTGTGCGGGGAGGCGATACGCAGTATTTT.

Turning to this clonotype: A much larger clone differs by one base, so this may be a read error. The chain recombines TRBV7-9 with TRBJ2-5, with TRBD1 matching over 7 bases. Germline V lookup: CDR1 SEHNR, CDR2 FQNEAQ (reference sequence). The CDR3 extends over 14 amino acids. For the CDR3, the DNA is TGTGCCAACAGCCACCGGGACAGCCAAGAGACCCAGTACTTC. Translated, it gives CANSHRDSQETQYF.

V usage is TRBV6-1 and J usage is TRBJ2-7, with no clear D. The CDR3 consists of 11 residues. V shed 7 bases and J shed 4 bases, with 8 bases lying between them. Germline V gene lookup returns CDR1 MNHNS and CDR2 SASEGT. The CDR3 nucleotides are TGTGCCAGCACACTGGGATACGAGCAGTACTTC. Translated: CASTLGYEQYF.